This TCR beta chain was sequenced during a study of control samples from healthy donors and cancer patients. In germline, CDR1 is SNHLY, CDR2 FYNNEI. CDR3 size: 11 residues. V lost 11 bases to trimming and J lost 1 base, with 8 bases between them. The data were produced by immunoSEQ multiplex PCR, yet TCRdb's version contains in-frame clones alone and is incomplete. The table includes roughly 120,000 clones, 90% detected once. The material sequenced was blood. This clonotype was obtained from a human donor in good health. The donor label of this sample is uncertain. The V and J genes are TRBV2 and TRBJ1-1, with D possibly being TRBD1 (5 bases). The CDR3 DNA sequence: TGTGCCGAGGGGCCGAACACTGAAGCTTTCTTT. Translated: CAEGPNTEAFF.